This T cell receptor (beta chain) was identified during a study of cytomegalovirus exposure and HLA in healthy donors (dated by TCRdb to about 2017). For the study in its entirety: An earlier analysis of more than 550 of the donors reported about 280 Gb of sequence data and around 100 million unique TCR beta sequences obtained from roughly 180 million T cells. To study patterns of TCR occurrence, a later analysis re-analyzed previously published TCR beta repertoires from just over 650 donors and added high-resolution HLA genotyping. The genetic ancestry cluster associated with self-reported Caucasian donors included 81% of the roughly 400 genotyped donors. Every repertoire in the discovery cohort had been generated on one and the same sequencing platform. A separate validation cohort of roughly 120 different subjects was used in addition to the roughly 620-subject first cohort. Donor age, sex, ethnicity and CMV serostatus were compiled alongside the repertoire data. Genome-wide SNP genotypes for about three fifths of the roughly 670 donors were used in a later genetic analysis, which treated that subset as a discovery cohort. Rather than drawing on any new phenotypic data, the later analysis identified candidate immune exposures from TCR beta sequences and the way those sequences occurred across donors. Four or five DR-DQ haplotypes were treated as single units for association and clustering because of strong linkage in the cohort. HLA typing included class I and class II loci at four-digit resolution. The study used immunosequencing to profile the T cell repertoires of several hundred subjects and linked those repertoires to cytomegalovirus serostatus. Among about 410 genotyped donors of the cohort, an average of approximately 240,000 unique TCR beta nucleotide sequences was sequenced per donor, of which about 18% were non-productive. To predict cytomegalovirus infection status, the study brought together high-throughput TCR immunosequencing, statistical association of individual TCRs with disease status, and machine learning. In an earlier analysis of about 590 of the donors, high-throughput TCR beta sequencing was used to judge whether each TCR beta V gene segment behaved as functional or pseudogenic. The number of donors typed differed by locus, with 629-630 for A, B, C, DRB1 and DQB1, around 520 for DQA1, under 610 for DPA1, and roughly 450 for DPB1. The study was designed to test whether signatures of past pathogen exposure could be identified by cataloging public T cell receptors. An early release covering just under 650 HLA-typed donors comprised 250 to 350 gigabases of sequencing data and around 86 million unique TCR sequences.

Broader findings and caveats from the paper: The presence/absence analyses assumed that sequencing depth was roughly uniform across donors, and that assumption may not be true. Because HLA typing was unavailable for some donors at each locus, only the typed subset was used in association tests. When HLA alleles, especially DR and DQ, strongly co-occurred, TCR associations were difficult to assign to individual alleles. A total of fewer than 200 TCR beta chains were listed by the study as associated with cytomegalovirus. Three of the identified cytomegalovirus-associated TCR beta chains were confirmed in vitro to be specific for cytomegalovirus antigens. Most CMV-associated TCR beta chains appeared to be HLA-restricted in a later analysis, and the HLA associations seemed to be driven largely by CMV exposure. While some public TCRs were present in many individuals, most TCR sequences turned up only very rarely across donors. A later genetic analysis reported fewer N-insertions in productive TCRs among donors in an Asian-associated ancestry cluster than the approximately 700-donor mean. Several of the top co-occurrence clusters appeared to be linked to parvovirus B19, influenza, CMV and Epstein-Barr virus, according to a later analysis. Cytomegalovirus status was reported to be diagnosed by the classifier with high specificity and sensitivity in both the original and validation cohorts. In a later analysis, the rate of TCR association differed among HLA loci, with DRB1 alleles having the most associated TCRs and HLA-C alleles having the fewest. Some IMGT-functional V segments, including TRBV6-2 and TRBV6-3, could not be distinguished by the 87-base-pair reads and were therefore excluded. A group of highly shared sequence variants was considered likely to be a technical artifact of the sequencing pipeline. CMV serostatus was the only immune exposure information available for the cohort. A later analysis associated about 18,000 TCR beta sequences with specific HLA alleles at a false discovery rate of 0.05. Only TCR beta chains were sequenced in this cohort, and the absence of alpha or paired-chain data limited detectable features. In a later analysis, HLA-associated TCR beta chains were found to be more clonally expanded and to have lower generation probabilities than equally common non-associated chains. A further reported finding was that TCR beta sequences accurately predicted the HLA-A and HLA-B alleles for most subjects in the first cohort. According to the authors, the approach could potentially be generalized to other disease states and immunological phenotypes. An association between a missense DCLRE1C variant and V-gene and J-gene trimming of TCR beta chains was found in a later genetic analysis and replicated in an independent cohort. Linkage disequilibrium might explain the correlated functional status among segregating V segments, but an unknown experimental factor could not be excluded. Because counts were too low, about 18 rarely observed V segments, including chromosome 9 orphons, were left out of the earlier analysis of a few hundred of the donors. Broadly in line with IMGT annotations, most TCR beta V segments showed up in productive rearrangements about 90% or about 30% of the time in an earlier analysis of 587 of the donors.

Library preparation employed the immunoSEQ multiplex PCR assay. A mixture of 60 forward primers for TCR Vbeta segments and 13 reverse primers for TCR Jbeta segments was used in the multiplex PCR. The CDR3 region of rearranged TCR beta genes was amplified from genomic DNA with a multiplex PCR assay. On the Illumina HiSeq System, the amplified TCR beta libraries were sequenced as 87-base-pair reads. The paper's processing steps were these. In a later analysis, tens of millions of unique TCR beta chains were counted across the 666 repertoires, and approximately 9.9 million of these chains were shared by at least two donors. A nearest-neighbor algorithm error-corrected the raw reads and collapsed the reads into unique sequences, merging closely related sequences to remove PCR and sequencing errors. Alignment of CDR3 sequences to IMGT reference sequences was used to assign V, D and J gene segments. For a sequence to be retained, a match of at least six nucleotides was required to both a V gene segment and a J gene segment. A rearrangement counted as productive if the CDR3 had no stop codons and remained in frame with V and J, and every other rearrangement counted as non-productive. CDR3 was defined according to IMGT convention as the region running from the second conserved V-encoded cysteine to the conserved J-encoded phenylalanine. The earlier analysis of 500 to 750 of the donors excluded any sequence lacking an unambiguous match to a single V gene segment. In an earlier analysis of approximately 500 of the donors, a V segment was called functional when productive rearrangements were above 56.7%, and segregating when the standard deviation between donors exceeded 5%. A statistical classification framework was built for diagnosing cytomegalovirus status from the catalog of TCR beta chain sequences. In a later analysis, V and J genes were assigned by comparing TCR nucleotide sequences against IMGT/GENE-DB human TR gene sequences. In a later analysis, CDR3 sequences and most-parsimonious VDJ recombination scenarios were assigned using the TCRdist pipeline. In a later analysis, each TCR beta chain was defined by its CDR3 amino acid sequence together with its V-gene family, and reads without a unique V-gene family were excluded. To address suspected cross-contamination and a sequencing artifact, a later analysis removed around 600 highly shared, low-generation-probability nucleotide sequences. For each public chain, a later analysis derived a clonal expansion index from normalized ranks of inferred template counts within each repertoire. In a later analysis, generation probabilities were computed with a VDJ recombination model fitted to out-of-frame rearrangements, and the resulting probabilities were checked against IGoR. In a later analysis, hypergeometric tests were used to score TCR-TCR, TCR-HLA and TCR-CMV co-occurrence, with a repertoire-size bias correction applied to TCR pairs. In a later analysis, false discovery rates were estimated by permuting HLA or CMV assignments 20 times. A later analysis grouped co-occurring TCRs with DBSCAN, adding TCRdist sequence similarity when clustering within HLA-allele-positive subsets. Co-occurrence clustering excluded repertoires with fewer than 30,000 or more than 120,000 public chains, plus five with anomalous nucleotide sharing. TCRdb took this table from immuneACCESS and kept in-frame rearrangements with V and J called. Such tables lack part of the clones; where checked against another copy, unresolved V genes explain under half of the gap, and the rest is unexplained. D and trimming come from the DNA, and the V and J calls and clone size come from that table. The table for this sample lists around 100,000 clones. The top ten clonotypes cover 3.7% of the sample.

Regarding this clone: The target of this receptor is not known.

The cohort consisted of 670 or so healthy bone marrow donors. Cohort members were all nominally healthy when sampled, although unrecorded immune exposures were likely present. The donor was CMV seronegative and belonged to the group of 320 or so seronegative cohort members. A peripheral blood sample was provided by each donor, and peripheral blood mononuclear cells were used for TCR beta sequencing. The Qiagen DNeasy Blood Extraction Kit was used to extract genomic DNA from the blood cell samples. The CDR3, from cysteine to phenylalanine, totals 13 residues. Of all the DNA, just the CDR3 is kept, 39 bases in frame from base 1. V was cut back by 6 bases and J by 7 bases, leaving a gap of 16 bases between them. CDR1 and CDR2 are drawn from the germline V gene: SGHDT, YYEEEE.

The rearranged chain carries TRBV5-6 and TRBJ1-2, and possibly TRBD1, on 6 matching bases. The clonotype originates from a man younger than 40 in good health and CMV-seronegative. The sequenced sample was PBMCs. This receptor has the CDR3 CASTSPGVGGYTF. In nucleotides, the sequence is TGTGCCAGCACTTCTCCAGGGGTTGGTGGCTACACCTTC.